This T cell receptor beta chain was sequenced for a study of T cell responses to AZD1222 COVID-19 vaccine. With 6 bases clipped from V and 10 bases from J, the junction kept 3 bases outside the gene matches. The germline V gene has CDR1 MDHEN and CDR2 SYDVKM. The CDR3 contains 12 residues. The repertoire was sequenced with immunoSEQ multiplex PCR; TCRdb's copy has only in-frame clones and lacks some. The sample carries more than 95,000 clones, about nine tenths recorded once. Study-wide results and caveats: CD4 TCRs linked to vaccination spanned spike, dominating at 160-218 and 743-854. Possibly, clonal diversity was underestimated; donors were largely white British and included more females.

As to this clone: Its antigen is unidentified.

The sequence was collected from an adult who received the MenACWY meningococcal vaccine as a control. This specimen was peripheral blood, taken 28 days after the second dose of the MenACWY control vaccine. V and J are TRBV28 and TRBJ1-6; 7 positions agree with TRBD1. The CDR3 DNA reads as TGTGCCAGCAGGGCACAGGGGTCACCCCTCCACTTT. The encoded protein is CASRAQGSPLHF. The whole variable domain, remainder taken from reference TRBV28 and TRBJ1-6, is DVKVTQSSRYLVKRTGEKVFLECVQDMDHENMFWYRQDPGLGLRLIYFSYDVKMKEKGDIPEGYSVSREKKERFSLILESASTNQTSMYLCASRAQGSPLHFGNGTRLTVT.